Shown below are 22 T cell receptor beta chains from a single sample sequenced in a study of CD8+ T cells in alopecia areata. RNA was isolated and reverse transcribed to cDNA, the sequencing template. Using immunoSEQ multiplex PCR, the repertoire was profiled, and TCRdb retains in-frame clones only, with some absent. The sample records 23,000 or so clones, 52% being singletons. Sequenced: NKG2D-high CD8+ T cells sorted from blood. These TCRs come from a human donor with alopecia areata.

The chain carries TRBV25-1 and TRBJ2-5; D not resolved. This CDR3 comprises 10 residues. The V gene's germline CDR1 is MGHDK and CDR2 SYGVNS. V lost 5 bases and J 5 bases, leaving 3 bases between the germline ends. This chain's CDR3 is CASSRETQYF. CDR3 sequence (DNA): TGTGCCAGCAGTAGGGAGACCCAGTACTTC.

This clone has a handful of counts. As DNA, the CDR3 is TGTGCCAGCACCCCTCTCCCCGGGTCCTTGGAATATAGCAATCAGCCCCAGCATTTT. Translation gives CASTPLPGSLEYSNQPQHF. The rearrangement links TRBV28 to TRBJ1-5, with D unclear. V lost 7 bases and J 0 bases, leaving 25 bases between the germline ends. The CDR3 is 19 amino acids. CDR1 and CDR2 (germline): MDHEN, SYDVKM.

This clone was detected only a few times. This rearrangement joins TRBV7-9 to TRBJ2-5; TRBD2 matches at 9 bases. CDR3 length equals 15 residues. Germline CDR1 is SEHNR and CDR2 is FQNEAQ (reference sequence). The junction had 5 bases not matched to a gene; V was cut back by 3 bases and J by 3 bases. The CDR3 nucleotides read TGTGCCAGCAGCTTTGAGCCTAGCGGGAAAGAGACCCAGTACTTC. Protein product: CASSFEPSGKETQYF.

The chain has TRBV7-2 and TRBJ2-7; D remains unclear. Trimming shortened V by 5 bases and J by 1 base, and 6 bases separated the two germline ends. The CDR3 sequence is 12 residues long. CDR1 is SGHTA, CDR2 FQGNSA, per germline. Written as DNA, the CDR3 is TGTGCCAGCAGCCCGAAATCCTACGAGCAGTACTTC. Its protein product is CASSPKSYEQYF.

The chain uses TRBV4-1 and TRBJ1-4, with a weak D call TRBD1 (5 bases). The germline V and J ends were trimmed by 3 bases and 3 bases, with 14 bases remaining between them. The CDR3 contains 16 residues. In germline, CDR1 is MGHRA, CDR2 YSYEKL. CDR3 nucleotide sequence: TGCGCCAGCAGCCACAGGTTTGGGACCTCTAATGAAAAACTGTTTTTT. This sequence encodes CASSHRFGTSNEKLFF.

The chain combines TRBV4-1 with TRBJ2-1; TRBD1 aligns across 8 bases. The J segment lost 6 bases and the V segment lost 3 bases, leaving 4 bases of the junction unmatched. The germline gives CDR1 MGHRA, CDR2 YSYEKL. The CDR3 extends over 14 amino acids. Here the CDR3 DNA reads TGCGCCAGCAGCCAGGGGACAGGCCCCAATGAGCAGTTCTTC. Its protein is CASSQGTGPNEQFF.

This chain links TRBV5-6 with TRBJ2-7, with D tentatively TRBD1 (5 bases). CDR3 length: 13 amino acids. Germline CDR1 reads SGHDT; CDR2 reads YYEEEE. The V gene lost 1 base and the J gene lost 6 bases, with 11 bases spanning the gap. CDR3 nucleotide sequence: TGTGCCAGCAGCTTGACCAGGGTTCGCGAGCAGTACTTC. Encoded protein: CASSLTRVREQYF.

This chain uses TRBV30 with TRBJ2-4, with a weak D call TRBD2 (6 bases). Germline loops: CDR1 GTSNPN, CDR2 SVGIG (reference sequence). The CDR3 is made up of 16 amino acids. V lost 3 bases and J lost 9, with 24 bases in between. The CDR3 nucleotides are TGTGCCTGGAGCGCAAATACCGGGACTCGTAGGATCATTCAGTACTTC. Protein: CAWSANTGTRRIIQYF.

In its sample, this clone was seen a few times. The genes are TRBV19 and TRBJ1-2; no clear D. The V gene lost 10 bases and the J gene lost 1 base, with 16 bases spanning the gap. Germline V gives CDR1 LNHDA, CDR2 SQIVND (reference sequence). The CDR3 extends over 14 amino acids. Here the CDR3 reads CATNRANGNYGYTF. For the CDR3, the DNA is TGTGCCACTAACCGGGCCAATGGTAACTATGGCTACACCTTC.

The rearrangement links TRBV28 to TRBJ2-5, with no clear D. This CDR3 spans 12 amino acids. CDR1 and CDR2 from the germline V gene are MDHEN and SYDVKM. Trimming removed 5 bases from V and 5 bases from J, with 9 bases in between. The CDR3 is CASSLGKETQYF. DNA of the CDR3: TGTGCCAGCAGTCTGGGGAAGGAGACCCAGTACTTC.

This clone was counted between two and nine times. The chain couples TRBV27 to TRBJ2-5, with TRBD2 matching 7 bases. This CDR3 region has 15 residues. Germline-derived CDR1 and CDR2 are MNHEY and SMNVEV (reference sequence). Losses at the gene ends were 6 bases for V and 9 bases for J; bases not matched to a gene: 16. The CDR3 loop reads CASRGSGTGRLAQYF. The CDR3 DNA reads TGTGCCAGCAGGGGGAGCGGGACTGGACGTTTGGCCCAGTACTTC.

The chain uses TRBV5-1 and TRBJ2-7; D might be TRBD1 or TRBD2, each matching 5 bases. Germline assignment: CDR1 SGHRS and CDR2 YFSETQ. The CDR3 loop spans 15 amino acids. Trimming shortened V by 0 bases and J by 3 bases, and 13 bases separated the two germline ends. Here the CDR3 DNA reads TGCGCCAGCAGCTTGGCCCAGGGCCGGGGCTACGAGCAGTACTTC. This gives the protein CASSLAQGRGYEQYF.

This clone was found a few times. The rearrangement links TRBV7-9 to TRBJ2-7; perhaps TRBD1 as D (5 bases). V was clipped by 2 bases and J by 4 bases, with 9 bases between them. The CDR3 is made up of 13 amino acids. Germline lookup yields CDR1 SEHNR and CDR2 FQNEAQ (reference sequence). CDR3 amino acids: CASSLRTKYEQYF. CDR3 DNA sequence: TGTGCCAGCAGCTTACGGACAAAGTACGAGCAGTACTTC.

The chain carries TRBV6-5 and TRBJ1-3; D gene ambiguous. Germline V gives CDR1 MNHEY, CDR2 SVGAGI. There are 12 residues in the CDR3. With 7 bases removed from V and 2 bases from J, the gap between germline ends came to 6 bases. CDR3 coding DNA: TGTGCCAGCATCAGTCCTGGAAACACCATATATTTT. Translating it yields CASISPGNTIYF.

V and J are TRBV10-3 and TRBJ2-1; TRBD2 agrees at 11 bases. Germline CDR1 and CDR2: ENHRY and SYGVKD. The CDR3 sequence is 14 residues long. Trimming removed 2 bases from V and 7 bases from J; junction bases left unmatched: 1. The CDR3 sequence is CAISETSGRNEQFF. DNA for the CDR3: TGTGCCATCAGTGAGACTAGCGGGAGAAATGAGCAGTTCTTC.

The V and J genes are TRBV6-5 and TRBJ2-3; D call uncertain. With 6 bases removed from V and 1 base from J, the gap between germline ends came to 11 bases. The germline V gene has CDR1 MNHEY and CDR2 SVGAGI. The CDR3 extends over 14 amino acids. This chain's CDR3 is CASSWYSGTDTQYF. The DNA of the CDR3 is TGTGCCAGCAGCTGGTACTCCGGCACAGATACGCAGTATTTT.

CDR3 protein: CASSSRDSTNTGELFF. As DNA, the CDR3 is TGTGCCAGCAGCTCCCGGGATTCTACGAACACCGGGGAGCTGTTTTTT. The V and J genes are TRBV7-3 and TRBJ2-2; perhaps TRBD2 as D (5 bases). Trimming pared 4 bases from V and 0 bases from J, leaving 12 bases between. The CDR3 covers 16 residues. Germline-derived CDR1 and CDR2 are SGHTA and FQGTGA. Full variable domain (missing parts from reference TRBV7-3 and TRBJ2-2): GAGVSQTPSNKVTEKGKYVELRCDPISGHTALYWYRQSLGQGPEFLIYFQGTGAADDSGLPNDRFFAVRPEGSVSTLKIQRTERGDSAVYLCASSSRDSTNTGELFFGEGSRLTVL.

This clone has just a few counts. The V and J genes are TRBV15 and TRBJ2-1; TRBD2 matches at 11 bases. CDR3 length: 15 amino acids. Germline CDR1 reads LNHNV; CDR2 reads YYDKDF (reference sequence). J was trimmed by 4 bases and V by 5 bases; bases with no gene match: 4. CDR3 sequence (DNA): TGTGCCACCAGCCAGGTAGCGGGAGGGTACAATGAGCAGTTCTTC. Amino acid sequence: CATSQVAGGYNEQFF.

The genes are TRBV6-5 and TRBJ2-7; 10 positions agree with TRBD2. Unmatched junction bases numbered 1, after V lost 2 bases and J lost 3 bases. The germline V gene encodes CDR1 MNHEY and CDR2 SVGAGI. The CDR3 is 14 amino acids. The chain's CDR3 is CASSYLAGDYEQYF. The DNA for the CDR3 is TGTGCCAGCAGTTACCTAGCGGGGGACTACGAGCAGTACTTC.

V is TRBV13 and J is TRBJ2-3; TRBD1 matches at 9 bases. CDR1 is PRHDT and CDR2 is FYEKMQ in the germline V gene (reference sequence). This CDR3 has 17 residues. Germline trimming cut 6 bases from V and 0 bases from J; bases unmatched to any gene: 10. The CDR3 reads CASRGPGDRDSTDTQYF. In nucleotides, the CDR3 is TGTGCCAGCAGGGGACCGGGGGACAGGGATAGCACAGATACGCAGTATTTT.

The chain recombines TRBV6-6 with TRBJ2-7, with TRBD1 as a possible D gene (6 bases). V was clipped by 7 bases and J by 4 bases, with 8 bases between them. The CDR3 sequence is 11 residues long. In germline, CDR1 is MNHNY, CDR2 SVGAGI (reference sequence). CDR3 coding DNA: TGTGCCAGCAAACAGGGTTACGAGCAGTACTTC. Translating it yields CASKQGYEQYF.

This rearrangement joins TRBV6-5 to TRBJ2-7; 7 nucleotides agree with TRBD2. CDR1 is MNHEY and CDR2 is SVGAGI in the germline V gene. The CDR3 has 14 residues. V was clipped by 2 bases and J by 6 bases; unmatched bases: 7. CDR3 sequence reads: CASSYGEGTAEQYF. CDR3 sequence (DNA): TGTGCCAGCAGTTACGGGGAGGGGACGGCCGAGCAGTACTTC.